The clone carrying this TCR beta chain was found many times. Its target is unknown. TCRdb passed the 5' RACE reads through MiXCR, listing each CDR3 protein once. The sample has around 100,000 distinct CDR3 sequences, less than 6.5% seen once; the top ten hold roughly 12%. V was cut by 2 bases and J by 5 bases, with 13 bases left in between. This CDR3 spans 14 amino acids. Per germline, CDR1 SGHRS and CDR2 YFSETQ. The sample belongs to a study of identical twins. Whole-study results and caveats: Within beta out-of-frame sequences, the excess sharing observed between twins was weaker. Models underestimated out-of-frame TCR alpha sharing in monozygotic twins.

This receptor was obtained from a woman in her fifties or sixties in good health. This chain connects TRBV5-1 to TRBJ2-5; the D gene is possibly TRBD1 (6 bases). The sample consisted of memory T cells sorted from blood. The CDR3 nucleotides are TGCGCCAGCAGCTTTTCTGGACAGAGGGAGACCCAGTACTTC. Translation gives CASSFSGQRETQYF. Full variable domain (remainder filled in from reference TRBV5-1 and TRBJ2-5): KAGVTQTPRYLIKTRGQQVTLSCSPISGHRSVSWYQQTPGQGLQFLFEYFSETQRNKGNFPGRFSGRQFSNSRSEMNVSTLELGDSALYLCASSFSGQRETQYFGPGTRLLVL.